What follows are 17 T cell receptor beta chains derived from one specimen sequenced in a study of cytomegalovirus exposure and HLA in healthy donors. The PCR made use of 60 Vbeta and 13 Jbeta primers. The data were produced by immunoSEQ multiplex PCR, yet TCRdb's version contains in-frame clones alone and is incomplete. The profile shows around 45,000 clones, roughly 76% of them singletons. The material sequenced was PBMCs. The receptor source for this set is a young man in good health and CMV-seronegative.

CDR3 DNA: TGTGCCAGCAGGGAGGGACGGAACACTGAAGCTTTCTTT. Its protein is CASREGRNTEAFF. The chain employs TRBV2 and TRBJ1-1, with a weak D call TRBD1 (5 bases). Germline CDR1 SNHLY, CDR2 FYNNEI. The V end was cut by 6 bases, the J end by 1 base, with 9 bases between. The CDR3 length is 13 residues.

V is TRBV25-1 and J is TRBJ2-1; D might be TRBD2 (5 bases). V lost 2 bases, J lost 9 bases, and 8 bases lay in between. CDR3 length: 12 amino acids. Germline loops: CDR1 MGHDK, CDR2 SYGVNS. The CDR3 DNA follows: TGTGCCAGCAGTGAACAAGAGGGTGAGCAGTTCTTC. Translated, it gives CASSEQEGEQFF.

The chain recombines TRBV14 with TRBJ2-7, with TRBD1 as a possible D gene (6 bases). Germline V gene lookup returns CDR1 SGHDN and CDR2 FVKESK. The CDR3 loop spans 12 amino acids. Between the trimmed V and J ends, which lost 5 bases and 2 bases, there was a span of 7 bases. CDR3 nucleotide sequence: TGTGCCAGCAGCGGGGGCCCCTACGAGCAGTACTTC. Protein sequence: CASSGGPYEQYF.

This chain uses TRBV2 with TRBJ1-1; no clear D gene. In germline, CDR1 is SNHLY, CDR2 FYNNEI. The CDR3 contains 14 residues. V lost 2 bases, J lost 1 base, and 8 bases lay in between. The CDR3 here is CASSEMPGNTEAFF. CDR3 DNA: TGTGCCAGCAGTGAAATGCCCGGGAACACTGAAGCTTTCTTT.

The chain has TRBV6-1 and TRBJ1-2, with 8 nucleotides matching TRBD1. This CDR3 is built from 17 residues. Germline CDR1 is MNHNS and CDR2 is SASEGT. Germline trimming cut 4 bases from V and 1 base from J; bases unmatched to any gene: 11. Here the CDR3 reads CASSGPRPGGYNYGYTF. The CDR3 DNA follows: TGTGCCAGCAGTGGCCCTAGACCAGGGGGCTATAACTATGGCTACACCTTC.

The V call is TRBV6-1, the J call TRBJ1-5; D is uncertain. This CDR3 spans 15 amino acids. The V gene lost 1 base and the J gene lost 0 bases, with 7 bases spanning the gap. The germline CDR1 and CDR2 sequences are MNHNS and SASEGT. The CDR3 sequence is CASSEEMYSNQPQHF. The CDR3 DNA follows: TGTGCCAGCAGTGAAGAAATGTATAGCAATCAGCCCCAGCATTTT.

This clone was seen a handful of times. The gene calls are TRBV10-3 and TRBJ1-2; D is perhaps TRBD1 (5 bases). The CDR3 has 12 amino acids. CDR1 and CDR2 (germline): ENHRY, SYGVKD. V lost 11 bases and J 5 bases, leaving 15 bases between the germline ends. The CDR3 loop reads CAAEEGRYGYTF. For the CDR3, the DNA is TGTGCCGCCGAGGAGGGGAGATATGGCTACACCTTC.

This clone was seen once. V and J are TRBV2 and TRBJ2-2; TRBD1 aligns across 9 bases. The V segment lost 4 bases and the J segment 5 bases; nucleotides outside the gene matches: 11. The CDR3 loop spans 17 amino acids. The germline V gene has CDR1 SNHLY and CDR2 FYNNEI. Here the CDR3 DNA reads TGTGCCAGCAGTGTCCCGGGACAGGGAACGACGACCGGGGAGCTGTTTTTT. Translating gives CASSVPGQGTTTGELFF.

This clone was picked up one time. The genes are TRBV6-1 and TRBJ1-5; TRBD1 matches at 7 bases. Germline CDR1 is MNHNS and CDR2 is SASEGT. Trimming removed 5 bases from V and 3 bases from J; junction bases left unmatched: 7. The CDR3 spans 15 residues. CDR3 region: CASSQMTGINQPQHF. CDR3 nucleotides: TGTGCCAGCAGTCAAATGACAGGGATCAATCAGCCCCAGCATTTT.

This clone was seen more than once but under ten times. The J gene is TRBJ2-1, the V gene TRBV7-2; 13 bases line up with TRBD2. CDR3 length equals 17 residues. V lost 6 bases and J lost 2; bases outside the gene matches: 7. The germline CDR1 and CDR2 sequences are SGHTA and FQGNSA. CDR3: CASRPGGTSGTYNEQFF. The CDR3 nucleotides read TGTGCCAGCAGGCCCGGAGGGACTAGCGGGACCTACAATGAGCAGTTCTTC.

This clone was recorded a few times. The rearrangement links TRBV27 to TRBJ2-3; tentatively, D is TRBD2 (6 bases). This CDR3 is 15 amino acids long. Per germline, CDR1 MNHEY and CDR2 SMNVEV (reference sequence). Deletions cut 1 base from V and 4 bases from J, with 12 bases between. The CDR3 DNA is TGTGCCAGCAGTTTATGGCGCGGGGTCTCAGATACGCAGTATTTT. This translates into CASSLWRGVSDTQYF.

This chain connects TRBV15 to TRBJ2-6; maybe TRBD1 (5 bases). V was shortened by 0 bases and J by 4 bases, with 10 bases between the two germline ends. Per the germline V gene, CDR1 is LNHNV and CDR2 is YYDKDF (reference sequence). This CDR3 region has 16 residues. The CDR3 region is CATSREQGYGANVLTF. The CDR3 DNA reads TGTGCCACCAGCAGAGAGCAGGGTTACGGGGCCAACGTCCTGACTTTC.

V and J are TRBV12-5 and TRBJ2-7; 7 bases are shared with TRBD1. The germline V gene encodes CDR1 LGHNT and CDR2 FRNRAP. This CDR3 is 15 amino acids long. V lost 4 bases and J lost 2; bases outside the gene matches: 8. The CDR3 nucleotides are TGTGCTAGTGGTTCTACTGGACAGGCACCCTACGAGCAGTACTTC. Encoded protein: CASGSTGQAPYEQYF.

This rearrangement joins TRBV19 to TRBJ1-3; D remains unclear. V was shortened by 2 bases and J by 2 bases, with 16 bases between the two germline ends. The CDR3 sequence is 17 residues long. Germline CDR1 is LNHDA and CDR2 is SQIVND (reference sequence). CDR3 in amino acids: CASSILEHSSTGNTIYF. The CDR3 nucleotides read TGTGCCAGTAGTATACTGGAGCATTCTTCTACTGGAAACACCATATATTTT.

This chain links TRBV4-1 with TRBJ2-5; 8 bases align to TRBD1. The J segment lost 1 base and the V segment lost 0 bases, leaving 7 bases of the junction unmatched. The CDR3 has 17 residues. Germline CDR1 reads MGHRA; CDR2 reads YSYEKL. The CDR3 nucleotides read TGCGCCAGCAGCCAAGATTCCACAGGGGGGTTCCAAGAGACCCAGTACTTC. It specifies CASSQDSTGGFQETQYF.

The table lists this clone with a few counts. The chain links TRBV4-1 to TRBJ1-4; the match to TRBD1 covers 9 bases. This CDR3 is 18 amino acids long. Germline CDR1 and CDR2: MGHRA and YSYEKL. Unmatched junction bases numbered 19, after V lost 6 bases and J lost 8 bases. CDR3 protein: CASSHQSSGTGHREKLFF. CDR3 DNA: TGCGCCAGCAGTCATCAAAGCTCCGGGACAGGGCATCGGGAAAAACTGTTTTTT.

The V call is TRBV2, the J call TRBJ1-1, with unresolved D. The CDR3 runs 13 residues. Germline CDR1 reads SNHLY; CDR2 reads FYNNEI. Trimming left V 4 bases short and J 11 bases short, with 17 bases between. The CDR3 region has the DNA TGTGCCAGCAGTGGCATGGGTCCCATGGGCGCTTTCTTT. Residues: CASSGMGPMGAFF.